A single sample gave rise to the 25 T cell receptor beta chains below, sequenced in a study of OX40 agonist ivuxolimab in advanced cancers. Assay: immunoSEQ multiplex PCR; the TCRdb copy retains only in-frame clones and omits some. The table records about 96,000 clones, less than 95% of them present only once. The sample in question was CD4+ or CD8+ T cells sorted from blood, obtained in a trial of the OX40 agonist ivuxolimab. The receptors derive from an adult with an advanced solid tumor such as melanoma, head and neck, liver or kidney cancer.

The chain joins TRBV9 to TRBJ2-1, with no clear D. Trimming cost V 0 bases and J 5 bases, with 12 bases left between them. The CDR3 contains 15 residues. Germline V CDR1 and CDR2: SGDLS, YYNGEE. This CDR3 reads CASSVVGGKDNEQFF. The CDR3, as DNA: TGTGCCAGCAGCGTAGTTGGTGGAAAAGACAATGAGCAGTTCTTC.

This rearrangement joins TRBV7-2 to TRBJ2-1, with 11 nucleotides matching TRBD2. CDR3 length: 16 amino acids. V dropped 1 base and J dropped 8; count of bases not matched to a gene: 7. CDR1 is SGHTA, CDR2 FQGNSA, per germline. CDR3 coding DNA: TGTGCCAGCAGCTTAGACTTAGCGGGAGGGGGGGATGAGCAGTTCTTC. This gives the protein CASSLDLAGGGDEQFF.

This chain links TRBV11-2 with TRBJ2-7; no clear D gene. The germline V gene has CDR1 SGHAT and CDR2 FQNNGV. The germline V and J ends were trimmed by 1 base and 4 bases, with 11 bases remaining between them. The CDR3 covers 14 residues. The DNA for the CDR3 is TGTGCCAGCAGCTTAGCTTCTTCGGCTTACGAGCAGTACTTC. It is translated as CASSLASSAYEQYF.

Note on this clone: One end of the junction is discordant with germline, which a read error may explain. V gene TRBV5-1 combines with J gene TRBJ2-7; 10 bases map to TRBD1. This CDR3 has 14 amino acids. Germline lookup yields CDR1 SGHRS and CDR2 YFSETQ. The CDR3 protein is CASSPGTGVYEQYF. The CDR3 region has the DNA TGTGCCAGCAGCCCGGGGACAGGGGTCTACGAGCAGTACTTC. Based on the CDR3 plus reference TRBV5-1 and TRBJ2-7, the full variable domain is KAGVTQTPRYLIKTRGQQVTLSCSPISGHRSVSWYQQTPGQGLQFLFEYFSETQRNKGNFPGRFSGRQFSNSRSEMNVSTLELGDSALYLCASSPGTGVYEQYFGPGTRLTVT.

The chain employs TRBV19 and TRBJ1-1, with D hard to call. V lost 4 bases to trimming and J lost 4 bases, with 10 bases between them. Germline values: CDR1 LNHDA, CDR2 SQIVND (reference sequence). The length of the CDR3 is 13 residues. The CDR3 spells CASSTQWGTEAFF. CDR3 coding DNA: TGTGCCAGTAGTACCCAATGGGGCACTGAAGCTTTCTTT.

V gene TRBV7-3 combines with J gene TRBJ2-3; possibly TRBD1 or TRBD2 for D (5 bases each). The CDR3 is 14 residues long. With 6 bases removed from V and 2 bases from J, the gap between germline ends came to 12 bases. CDR1 SGHTA and CDR2 FQGTGA come from the germline V gene. The CDR3 spells CASSPGTVTDTQYF. In DNA form, the CDR3 reads TGTGCCAGCAGTCCAGGGACGGTCACAGATACGCAGTATTTT.

The chain recombines TRBV30 with TRBJ2-3, with D uncertain. The CDR3 loop spans 14 amino acids. The germline V and J ends were trimmed by 4 bases and 4 bases, with 15 bases remaining between them. CDR1 and CDR2 (germline): GTSNPN, SVGIG (reference sequence). CDR3 amino acids: CAWTTNAASDTQYF. CDR3 nucleotides: TGTGCCTGGACTACCAACGCGGCTTCAGATACGCAGTATTTT.

The rearrangement uses TRBV28 and TRBJ2-1, with TRBD1 identical over 11 bases. CDR3 length equals 14 residues. Per germline, CDR1 MDHEN and CDR2 SYDVKM. With 6 bases clipped from V and 6 bases from J, the junction kept 4 bases outside the gene matches. The CDR3 protein is CASSRDRGFNEQFF. The CDR3 DNA reads TGTGCCAGCAGCCGGGACAGGGGGTTCAATGAGCAGTTCTTC. Full variable domain (outside the CDR3, taken from reference TRBV28 and TRBJ2-1): DVKVTQSSRYLVKRTGEKVFLECVQDMDHENMFWYRQDPGLGLRLIYFSYDVKMKEKGDIPEGYSVSREKKERFSLILESASTNQTSMYLCASSRDRGFNEQFFGPGTRLTVL.

This chain uses TRBV11-1 with TRBJ1-6; weak D call: TRBD1 (5 bases). The CDR3 is 14 residues long. The V and J ends lost 3 bases and 7 bases respectively, with 10 bases between them. The germline V gene has CDR1 SGHAT and CDR2 FQDESV (reference sequence). The CDR3 here is CASSLAGTNSPLHF. DNA of the CDR3: TGTGCCAGCAGCTTGGCAGGGACGAATTCACCCCTCCACTTT.

Comment on this clone: The junction and the germline gene differ at one end; a read error may be behind it. The chain uses TRBV5-6 and TRBJ2-7; the D is unclear. The CDR3 has 12 amino acids. Germline values: CDR1 SGHDT, CDR2 YYEEEE. This CDR3 is CASSYETYAQYF. The CDR3 DNA is TGTGCCAGCAGCTATGAAACCTACGCGCAGTACTTC. Full variable domain (outside the CDR3, taken from reference TRBV5-6 and TRBJ2-7): DAGVTQSPTHLIKTRGQQVTLRCSPKSGHDTVSWYQQALGQGPQFIFQYYEEEERQRGNFPDRFSGHQFPNYSSELNVNALLLGDSALYLCASSYETYAQYFGPGTRLTVT.

CDR3 in amino acids: CASSSRVPGEQYF. In nucleotides, the CDR3 is TGTGCCAGCAGTTCACGGGTCCCAGGAGAGCAGTACTTC. V and J are TRBV28 and TRBJ2-7; D ambiguous. The V gene lost 4 bases and the J gene lost 7 bases, with 14 bases spanning the gap. CDR1 is MDHEN, CDR2 SYDVKM, per germline. The CDR3 length is 13 residues.

This chain links TRBV7-2 with TRBJ2-5; 12 bases are a match to TRBD2. Germline V lookup: CDR1 SGHTA, CDR2 FQGNSA. The CDR3 consists of 17 residues. V was clipped by 0 bases and J by 1 base; unmatched bases: 3. CDR3 in DNA: TGTGCCAGCAGCTTAGCGCCTAGCGGGAGGGGCCAAGAGACCCAGTACTTC. Its translation is CASSLAPSGRGQETQYF.

The V and J genes are TRBV5-1 and TRBJ2-5; TRBD2 matches 9 bases. V was clipped by 4 bases and J by 4 bases; unmatched bases: 11. The CDR3 is made up of 16 amino acids. Germline V gene lookup returns CDR1 SGHRS and CDR2 YFSETQ. CDR3 residues: CASSPRVAGDRETQYF. CDR3 nucleotides: TGCGCCAGCAGCCCACGAGTAGCGGGAGATAGAGAGACCCAGTACTTC.

J is TRBJ1-4 and V is TRBV5-1, with TRBD1 as a possible D gene (6 bases). The germline V gene encodes CDR1 SGHRS and CDR2 YFSETQ. This CDR3 comprises 14 residues. V dropped 0 bases and J dropped 8 bases, with 11 bases sitting between them. The chain's CDR3 is CASSLDRVDEKLFF. CDR3 bases: TGCGCCAGCAGCTTGGACAGGGTGGACGAAAAACTGTTTTTT.

The rearrangement links TRBV7-2 to TRBJ2-3; TRBD1 aligns across 8 bases. The V gene end was trimmed by 1 base and the J gene end by 3 bases; junction bases not matched to a gene: 6. This CDR3 spans 16 amino acids. Germline assignment: CDR1 SGHTA and CDR2 FQGNSA. The CDR3 DNA reads as TGTGCCAGCAGCTTAGTATCGGGACAGGCGACAGATACGCAGTATTTT. Translating it yields CASSLVSGQATDTQYF.

This rearrangement joins TRBV7-2 to TRBJ2-3; no reliable D call. This CDR3 comprises 16 residues. Trimming shortened V by 2 bases and J by 0 bases, and 12 bases separated the two germline ends. Germline V gives CDR1 SGHTA, CDR2 FQGNSA. As DNA, the CDR3 is TGTGCCAGCAGCTTAACTCGGCAGAGAAGCACAGATACGCAGTATTTT. Residues: CASSLTRQRSTDTQYF.

This rearrangement joins TRBV5-1 to TRBJ2-3, with D perhaps TRBD1 or TRBD2 (5 bases each). The CDR3 runs 17 residues. The ends were cut back, 0 bases at V and 4 bases at J, with 18 bases in the middle. CDR1 and CDR2 (germline): SGHRS, YFSETQ. CDR3 bases: TGCGCCAGCAGCTTGGTCGGGGCCTTACTGTCGGCAGATACGCAGTATTTT. Protein product: CASSLVGALLSADTQYF.

This clone showed up just a few times. The V and J genes are TRBV11-2 and TRBJ2-7; D unresolved. Germline assignment: CDR1 SGHAT and CDR2 FQNNGV. Trimming removed 7 bases from V and 0 bases from J, with 22 bases in between. The CDR3 loop spans 17 amino acids. Written as DNA, the CDR3 is TGTGCCAGCATCCCTGGTGGGGTCCTAGTTAACTCCTACGAGCAGTACTTC. Translated, it gives CASIPGGVLVNSYEQYF.

The V and J genes are TRBV2 and TRBJ1-5; D not resolved. V was trimmed by 6 bases and J by 0 bases, leaving 6 bases between them. The V gene's germline CDR1 is SNHLY and CDR2 FYNNEI. This CDR3 is 13 amino acids long. This CDR3 is CASRLDSNQPQHF. DNA of the CDR3: TGTGCCAGCAGGTTGGATAGCAATCAGCCCCAGCATTTT.

This rearrangement joins TRBV5-1 to TRBJ2-3; tentatively, D is TRBD1 (6 bases). Germline-derived CDR1 and CDR2 are SGHRS and YFSETQ. The V gene lost 0 bases and the J gene lost 4 bases, with 30 bases spanning the gap. CDR3 length equals 21 residues. In DNA form, the CDR3 reads TGCGCCAGCAGCTTGGCCAGGGGTTTGGGCTCCTCGCCCCTTTCCCCAGATACGCAGTATTTT. Translation gives CASSLARGLGSSPLSPDTQYF.

This rearrangement joins TRBV30 to TRBJ1-4; 8 positions agree with TRBD1. There are 13 residues in the CDR3. Germline assignment: CDR1 GTSNPN and CDR2 SVGIG (reference sequence). V was pared by 5 bases and J by 8 bases, with 7 bases of the junction left unmatched. The CDR3 coding sequence is TGTGCCTGGGCCAGGACAGGGCAGGAAAAACTGTTTTTT. It codes for CAWARTGQEKLFF.

This sequence joins TRBV7-8 and TRBJ2-7; a weak D match, TRBD1 (5 bases). Germline CDR1 and CDR2: SGHVS and FQNEAQ. There are 13 residues in the CDR3. The ends were cut back, 5 bases at V and 5 bases at J, with 13 bases in the middle. CDR3 in amino acids: CASSHRGGDEQYF. CDR3 DNA: TGTGCCAGCAGCCATAGGGGTGGCGACGAGCAGTACTTC.

The V and J genes are TRBV5-1 and TRBJ1-3; no clear D. CDR3 size: 14 residues. V was trimmed by 0 bases and J by 1 base, leaving 5 bases between them. Germline assignment: CDR1 SGHRS and CDR2 YFSETQ. This chain's CDR3 is CASSLAGSGNTIYF. The CDR3 DNA is TGCGCCAGCAGCTTGGCGGGATCTGGAAACACCATATATTTT.

The V call is TRBV20-1, the J call TRBJ2-1; D not resolved. Trimming removed 6 bases from V and 12 bases from J, with 12 bases in between. This CDR3 is 10 amino acids long. Germline V CDR1 and CDR2: DFQATT, SNEGSKA (reference sequence). Here the CDR3 DNA reads TGCAGTGCCTTTGGACCCAGGCAGTTCTTC. Its translation is CSAFGPRQFF.

This clone was detected a few times. The chain uses TRBV4-1 and TRBJ2-1; D gene ambiguous. Trimming left V 0 bases short and J 10 bases short, with 10 bases between. The CDR3 extends over 13 amino acids. The germline CDR1 and CDR2 sequences are MGHRA and YSYEKL. For the CDR3, the DNA is TGCGCCAGCAGCCAAGACCCCGCCACGGAGCAGTTCTTC. Translating gives CASSQDPATEQFF.